This T cell receptor (beta chain) emerged from a study of cytomegalovirus exposure and HLA in healthy donors. The PCR was carried out with 60 Vbeta primers and 13 Jbeta primers. Method: immunoSEQ multiplex PCR; TCRdb's copy keeps in-frame clones and lacks some. Altogether 150,000 or so clones are present, approximately 81% being singletons, with the ten largest covering more than 2%. Study-level points and caveats: Generally TCR sequences proved uncommon, though certain public TCRs appeared in numerous donors. Excluded were some V segments that proved indistinguishable, including TRBV6-2 and TRBV6-3. CMV serostatus alone was available as immune exposure information. In an earlier analysis, most TCR beta V segments were productive about 87% or about 30% of the time.

From germline, CDR1 is SEHNR and CDR2 FQNEAQ (reference sequence). The CDR3 extends over 19 amino acids. Losses at the gene ends were 3 bases for V and 1 base for J; bases not matched to a gene: 15. Of note for this clone: Its antigen remains unidentified.

The rearrangement joins TRBV7-9 to TRBJ2-5, with TRBD2 identical over 9 bases. The source material was PBMCs. This clonotype was sampled from a man aged 18 to 29 in good health and CMV-seropositive. This CDR3 reads CASSFTHTERGATQETQYF. Here the CDR3 DNA reads TGTGCCAGCAGCTTTACCCATACAGAGCGGGGGGCTACCCAAGAGACCCAGTACTTC.